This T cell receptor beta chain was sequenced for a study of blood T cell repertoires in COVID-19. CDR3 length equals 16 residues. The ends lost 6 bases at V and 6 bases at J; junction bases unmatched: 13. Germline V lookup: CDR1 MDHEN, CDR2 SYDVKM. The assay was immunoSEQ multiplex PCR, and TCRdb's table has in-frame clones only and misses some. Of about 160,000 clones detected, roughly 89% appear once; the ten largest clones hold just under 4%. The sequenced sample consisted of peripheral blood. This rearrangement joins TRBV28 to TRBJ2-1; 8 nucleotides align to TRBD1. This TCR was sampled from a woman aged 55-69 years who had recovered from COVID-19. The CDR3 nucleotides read TGTGCCAGCAGGACCACCCAGGGGGCTGGGGTCAATGAGCAGTTCTTC. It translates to CASRTTQGAGVNEQFF.